This T cell receptor beta chain was recorded in a study of T cells after yellow fever vaccination. Template switching with 5'RACE generated the TCR cDNA and added a universal primer site and UMIs. From the 5' RACE reads, TCRdb called clonotypes with MiXCR, one entry per CDR3 protein. This sample carries about 210,000 distinct CDR3 sequences, approximately 6.7% of them seen once, and the ten largest clones take roughly 1%. The clonotype originates from a man aged 25 to 45 who received the YFV17D yellow fever vaccine. This material consisted of CD4+ T cells sorted from PBMCs, taken on the day of the yellow fever booster vaccination.

This CDR3 reads CASRDRGRVYEQFF. The CDR3 region has the DNA TGTGCCAGTAGAGACAGGGGGCGCGTCTATGAGCAGTTCTTC. This chain connects TRBV19 to TRBJ2-1; 10 bases are shared with TRBD1. Germline loops: CDR1 LNHDA, CDR2 SQIVND (reference sequence). The CDR3 spans 14 residues. The V and J ends lost 6 bases and 8 bases, in that order; junction bases with no gene match: 7.